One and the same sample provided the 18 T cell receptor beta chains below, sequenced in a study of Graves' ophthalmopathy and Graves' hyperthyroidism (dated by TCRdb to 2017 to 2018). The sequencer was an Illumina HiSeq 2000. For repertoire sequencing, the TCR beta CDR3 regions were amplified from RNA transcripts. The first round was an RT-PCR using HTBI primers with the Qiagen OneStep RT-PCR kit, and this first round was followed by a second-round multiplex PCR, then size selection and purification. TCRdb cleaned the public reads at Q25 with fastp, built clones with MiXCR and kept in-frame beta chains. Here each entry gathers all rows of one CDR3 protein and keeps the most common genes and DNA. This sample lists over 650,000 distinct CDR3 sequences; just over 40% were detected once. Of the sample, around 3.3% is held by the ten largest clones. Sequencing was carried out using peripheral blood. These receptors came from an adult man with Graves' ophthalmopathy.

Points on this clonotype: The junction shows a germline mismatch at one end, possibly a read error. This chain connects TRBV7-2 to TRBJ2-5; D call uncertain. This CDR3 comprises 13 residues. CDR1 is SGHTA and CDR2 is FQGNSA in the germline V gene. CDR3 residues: CASSLGHRGTQYF. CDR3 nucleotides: TGTGCCAGCAGTTTAGGTCATCGAGGGACCCAGTACTTC. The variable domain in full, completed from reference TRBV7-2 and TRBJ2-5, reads GAGVSQSPSNKVTEKGKDVELRCDPISGHTALYWYRQSLGQGLEFLIYFQGNSAPDKSGLPSDRFSAERTGGSVSTLTIQRTQQEDSAVYLCASSLGHRGTQYFGPGTRLLVL.

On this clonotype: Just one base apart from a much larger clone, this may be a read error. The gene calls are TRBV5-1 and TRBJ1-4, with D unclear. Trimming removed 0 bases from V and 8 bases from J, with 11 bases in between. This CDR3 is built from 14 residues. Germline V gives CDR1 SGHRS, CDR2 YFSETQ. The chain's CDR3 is CASSLDEIREKLFF. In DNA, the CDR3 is TGCGCCAGCAGCTTGGACGAGATCCGAGAAAAACTGTTTTTT.

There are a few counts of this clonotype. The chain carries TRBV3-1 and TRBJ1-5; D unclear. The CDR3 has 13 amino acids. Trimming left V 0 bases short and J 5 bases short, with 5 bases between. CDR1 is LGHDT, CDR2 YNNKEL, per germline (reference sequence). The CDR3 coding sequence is TGTGCCAGCAGCCAAGAATTCGATCAGCCCCAGCATTTT. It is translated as CASSQEFDQPQHF.

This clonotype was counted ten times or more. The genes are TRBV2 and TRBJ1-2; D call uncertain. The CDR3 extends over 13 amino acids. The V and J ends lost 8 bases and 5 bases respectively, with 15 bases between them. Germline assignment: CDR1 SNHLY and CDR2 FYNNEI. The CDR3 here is CASLHQDGYGYTF. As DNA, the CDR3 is TGTGCCAGCCTACACCAGGATGGATATGGCTACACCTTC.

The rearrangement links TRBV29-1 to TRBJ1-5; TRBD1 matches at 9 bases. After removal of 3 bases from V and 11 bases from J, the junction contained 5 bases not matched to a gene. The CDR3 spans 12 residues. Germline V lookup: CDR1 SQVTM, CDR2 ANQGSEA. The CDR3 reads CSVETGGETQHF. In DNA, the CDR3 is TGCAGCGTTGAGACAGGGGGAGAGACCCAGCATTTT. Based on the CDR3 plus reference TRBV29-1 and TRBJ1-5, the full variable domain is SAVISQKPSRDICQRGTSLTIQCQVDSQVTMMFWYRQQPGQSLTLIATANQGSEATYESGFVIDKFPISRPNLTFSTLTVSNMSPEDSSIYLCSVETGGETQHFGDGTRLSIL.

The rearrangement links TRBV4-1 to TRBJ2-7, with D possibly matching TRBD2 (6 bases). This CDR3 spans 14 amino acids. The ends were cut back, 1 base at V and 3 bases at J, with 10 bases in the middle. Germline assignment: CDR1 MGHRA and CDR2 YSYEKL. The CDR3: CASSQVLEGYEQYF. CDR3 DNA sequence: TGCGCCAGCAGCCAAGTCTTGGAGGGCTACGAGCAGTACTTC.

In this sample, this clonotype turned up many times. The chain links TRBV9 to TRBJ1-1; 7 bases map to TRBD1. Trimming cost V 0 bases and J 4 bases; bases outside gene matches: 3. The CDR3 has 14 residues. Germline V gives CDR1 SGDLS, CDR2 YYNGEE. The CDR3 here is CASSVGGGGTEAFF. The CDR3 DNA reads TGTGCCAGCAGCGTAGGAGGGGGCGGCACTGAAGCTTTCTTT.

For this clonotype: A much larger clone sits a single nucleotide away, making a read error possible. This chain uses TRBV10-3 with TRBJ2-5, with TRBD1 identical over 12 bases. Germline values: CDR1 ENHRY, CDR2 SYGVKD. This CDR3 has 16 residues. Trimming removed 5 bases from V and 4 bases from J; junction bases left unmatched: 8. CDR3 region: CAISSPGQGARETQYF. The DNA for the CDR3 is TGTGCCATCAGTTCGCCGGGACAGGGGGCAAGAGAGACCCAGTACTTC.

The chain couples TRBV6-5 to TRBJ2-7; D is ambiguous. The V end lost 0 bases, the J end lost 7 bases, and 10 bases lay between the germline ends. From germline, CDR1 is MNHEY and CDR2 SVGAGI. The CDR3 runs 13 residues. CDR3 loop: CASSYSDGLEQYF. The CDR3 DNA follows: TGTGCCAGCAGTTACTCGGATGGGCTGGAGCAGTACTTC.

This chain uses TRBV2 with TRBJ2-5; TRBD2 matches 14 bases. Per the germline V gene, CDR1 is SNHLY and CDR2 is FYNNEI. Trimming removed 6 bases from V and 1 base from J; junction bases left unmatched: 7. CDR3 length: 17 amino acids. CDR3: CASRRLAGGPRQETQYF. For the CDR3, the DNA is TGTGCCAGCAGAAGACTAGCGGGAGGGCCTCGCCAAGAGACCCAGTACTTC.

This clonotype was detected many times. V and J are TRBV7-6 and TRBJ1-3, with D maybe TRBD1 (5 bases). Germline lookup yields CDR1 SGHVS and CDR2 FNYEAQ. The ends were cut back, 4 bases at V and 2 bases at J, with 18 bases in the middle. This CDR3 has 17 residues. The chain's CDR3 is CASSSLAGDGPGNTIYF. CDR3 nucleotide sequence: TGTGCCAGCAGCTCCCTAGCGGGGGACGGTCCTGGAAACACCATATATTTT.

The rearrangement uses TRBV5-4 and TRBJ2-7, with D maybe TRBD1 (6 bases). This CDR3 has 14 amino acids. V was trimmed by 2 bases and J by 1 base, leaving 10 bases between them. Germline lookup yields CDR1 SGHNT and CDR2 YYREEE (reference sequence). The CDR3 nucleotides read TGTGCCAGCAGCTTCAGGGACACATCCTACGAGCAGTACTTC. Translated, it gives CASSFRDTSYEQYF.

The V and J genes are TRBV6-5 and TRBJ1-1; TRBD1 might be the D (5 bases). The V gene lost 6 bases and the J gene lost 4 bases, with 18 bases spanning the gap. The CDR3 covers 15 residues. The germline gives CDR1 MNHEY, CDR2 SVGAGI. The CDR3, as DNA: TGTGCCAGCAGCCACGAAGGGGCGGGGAGCACTGAAGCTTTCTTT. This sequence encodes CASSHEGAGSTEAFF.

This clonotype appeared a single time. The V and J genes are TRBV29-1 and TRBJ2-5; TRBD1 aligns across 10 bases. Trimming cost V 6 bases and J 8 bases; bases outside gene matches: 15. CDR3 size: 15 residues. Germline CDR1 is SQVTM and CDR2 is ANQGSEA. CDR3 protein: CSVPSDRGSLSTQYF. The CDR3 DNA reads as TGCAGCGTGCCCTCGGACAGGGGGAGTCTAAGTACCCAGTACTTC.

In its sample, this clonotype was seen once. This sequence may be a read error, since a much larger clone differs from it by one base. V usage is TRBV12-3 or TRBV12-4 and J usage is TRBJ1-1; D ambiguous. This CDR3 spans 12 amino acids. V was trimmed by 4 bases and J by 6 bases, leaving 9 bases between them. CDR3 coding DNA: TGTGCCAGCAGTTCTTCTAACTCTGAAGCTTTCTTT. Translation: CASSSSNSEAFF.

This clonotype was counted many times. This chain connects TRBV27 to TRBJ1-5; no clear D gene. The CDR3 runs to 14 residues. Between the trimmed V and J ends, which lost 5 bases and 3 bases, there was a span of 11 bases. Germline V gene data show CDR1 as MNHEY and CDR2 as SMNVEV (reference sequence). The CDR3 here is CASSEPGLNQPQHF. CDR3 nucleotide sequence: TGTGCCAGCAGTGAACCGGGTCTCAATCAGCCCCAGCATTTT.

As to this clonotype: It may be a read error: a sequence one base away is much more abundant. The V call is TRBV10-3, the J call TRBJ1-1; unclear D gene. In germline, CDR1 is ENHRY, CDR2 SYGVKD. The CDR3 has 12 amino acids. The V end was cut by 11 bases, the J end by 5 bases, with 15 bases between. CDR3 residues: CAGSLTWTEAFF. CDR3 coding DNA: TGTGCCGGCAGCTTGACTTGGACTGAAGCTTTCTTT.

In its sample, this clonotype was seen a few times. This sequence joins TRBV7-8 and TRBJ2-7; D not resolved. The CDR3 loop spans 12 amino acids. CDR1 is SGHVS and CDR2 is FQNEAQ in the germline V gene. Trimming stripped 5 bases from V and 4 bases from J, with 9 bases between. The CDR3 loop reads CASSLPAYEQYF. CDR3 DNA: TGTGCCAGCAGCCTTCCGGCGTACGAGCAGTACTTC.